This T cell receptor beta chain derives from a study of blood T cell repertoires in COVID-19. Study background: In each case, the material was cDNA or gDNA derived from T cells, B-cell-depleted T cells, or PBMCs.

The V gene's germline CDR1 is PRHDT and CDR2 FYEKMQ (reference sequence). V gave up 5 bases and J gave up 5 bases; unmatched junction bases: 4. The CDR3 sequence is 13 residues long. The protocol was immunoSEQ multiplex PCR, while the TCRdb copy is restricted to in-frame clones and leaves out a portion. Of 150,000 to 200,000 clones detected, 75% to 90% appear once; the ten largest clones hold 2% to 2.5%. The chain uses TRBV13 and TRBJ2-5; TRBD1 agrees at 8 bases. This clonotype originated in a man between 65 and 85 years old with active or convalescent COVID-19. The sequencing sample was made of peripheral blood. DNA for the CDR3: TGTGCCAGCAGCGGGACAGGTCAGGAGACCCAGTACTTC. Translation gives CASSGTGQETQYF.